This T cell receptor (beta chain) was observed in a study of blood T cell repertoires in COVID-19. About the study: The origin of the acute and convalescent COVID-19 samples was the United States, Italy and Spain.

The CDR3 runs to 14 residues. The germline V and J ends were trimmed by 1 base and 4 bases, with 8 bases remaining between them. Germline CDR1 and CDR2: MDHEN and SYDVKM. Original analysis: Cell counts per sample came from amplifying reference gene primers. The assay was immunoSEQ multiplex PCR, and TCRdb's table has in-frame clones only and misses some. V and J calls and clone size are those listed in that table; D and trimming were worked out from the DNA. This table has over 150,000 clones, around 80% appearing once. A few counts support this clone. The sequence came from a woman aged 65 to 85 who had recovered from COVID-19. Sequencing was performed on peripheral blood. The genes are TRBV28 and TRBJ1-5; the D gene is possibly TRBD1 (5 bases). The CDR3 nucleotides are TGTGCCAGCAGTTTATTGGGGGGGAATCAGCCCCAGCATTTT. It specifies CASSLLGGNQPQHF.